These 8 T cell receptor beta chains share one sample of origin, sequenced in a study of CD8+ T cells in alopecia areata. Treatment here: oral pan-JAK inhibitor, 5-10 mg twice daily. Isolated RNA was reverse transcribed into cDNA used as the sequencing template. Only in-frame clones appear in the TCRdb table, and some are missing; sequencing was by immunoSEQ multiplex PCR. The profile covers over 120,000 clones, with 45% to 60% appearing a single time and about 16% taken by the ten largest. Source: CD8+ T cells sorted from blood, taken at week 4, from a patient treated with tofacitinib. The receptors originated from a human donor with alopecia areata.

CDR3 region: CASWSSSSEQYF. CDR3 DNA sequence: TGTGCCAGTTGGAGTTCATCGAGTGAGCAGTACTTC. The chain combines TRBV27 with TRBJ2-7; no clear D gene. V was pared by 9 bases and J by 7 bases, with 16 bases between. The CDR3 sequence is 12 residues long. Germline-derived CDR1 and CDR2 are MNHEY and SMNVEV (reference sequence).

The chain combines TRBV29-1 with TRBJ2-7; 8 positions agree with TRBD1. J gave up 5 bases and V 6 bases, and 6 bases lay outside the gene matches. The CDR3 covers 12 residues. Germline CDR1 reads SQVTM; CDR2 reads ANQGSEA. The CDR3 sequence is CSVGRGPDEQYF. Written as DNA, the CDR3 is TGCAGCGTGGGCAGGGGGCCGGACGAGCAGTACTTC.

V usage is TRBV6-1 and J usage is TRBJ1-1, with D possibly TRBD1 on 6 matching bases. CDR1 and CDR2 from the germline V gene are MNHNS and SASEGT. The V end was cut by 4 bases, the J end by 2 bases, with 17 bases between. This CDR3 spans 16 amino acids. The CDR3 spells CASSATVGGDNTEAFF. CDR3 nucleotides: TGTGCCAGCAGTGCCACCGTCGGGGGCGACAACACTGAAGCTTTCTTT.

The chain carries TRBV7-9 and TRBJ2-5, with 8 bases identical to TRBD2. The CDR3 has 15 amino acids. The ends lost 0 bases at V and 1 base at J; junction bases unmatched: 1. The V gene's germline CDR1 is SEHNR and CDR2 FQNEAQ (reference sequence). Written as DNA, the CDR3 is TGTGCCAGCAGCTTAGCGCGGGGGGTCCAAGAGACCCAGTACTTC. This codes for CASSLARGVQETQYF.

The rearrangement joins TRBV30 to TRBJ2-1; D might be TRBD1 (5 bases). CDR3 length: 12 residues. Trimming removed 4 bases from V and 5 bases from J, with 9 bases in between. Germline V CDR1 and CDR2: GTSNPN, SVGIG (reference sequence). The CDR3 loop reads CAWNPDNNEQFF. The CDR3 region has the DNA TGTGCCTGGAATCCGGACAACAATGAGCAGTTCTTC.

Worth noting for this clone: This may be a read error, as it is one base from a much larger clone. The chain employs TRBV5-4 and TRBJ1-2, with D unresolved. From germline, CDR1 is SGHNT and CDR2 YYREEE (reference sequence). The V end was cut by 0 bases, the J end by 4 bases, with 4 bases between. CDR3 length equals 12 residues. Here the CDR3 reads CASSLDSYGYTF. The CDR3 coding sequence is TGTGCCAGCAGCTTGGACAGCTATGGCTACACCTTC.

With regard to this clone: The junction does not match germline at one end; this may be a read error. The rearrangement joins TRBV27 to TRBJ1-1; D is uncertain. The CDR3 loop spans 13 amino acids. Per germline, CDR1 MNHEY and CDR2 SMNVEV (reference sequence). The CDR3, as DNA: TGTGCCAGCAGCTTATCCGATAGGACTGAAGCTTTCTTT. Residues: CASSLSDRTEAFF.

This clone was seen only a few times. The rearrangement joins TRBV29-1 to TRBJ2-2; D unresolved. Germline values: CDR1 SQVTM, CDR2 ANQGSEA. The CDR3 is 11 amino acids. V was pared by 6 bases and J by 3 bases, with 5 bases between. CDR3 protein: CSVHDTGELFF. The DNA for the CDR3 is TGCAGCGTCCACGACACCGGGGAGCTGTTTTTT.